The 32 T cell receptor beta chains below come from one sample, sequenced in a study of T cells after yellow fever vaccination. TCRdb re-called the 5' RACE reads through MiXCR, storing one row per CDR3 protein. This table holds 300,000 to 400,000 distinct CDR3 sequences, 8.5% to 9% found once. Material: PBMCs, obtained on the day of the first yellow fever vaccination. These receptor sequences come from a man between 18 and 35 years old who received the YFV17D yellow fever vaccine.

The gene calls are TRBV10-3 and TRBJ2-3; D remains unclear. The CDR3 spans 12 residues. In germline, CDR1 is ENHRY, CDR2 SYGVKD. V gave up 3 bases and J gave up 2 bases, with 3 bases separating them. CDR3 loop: CAISDDTDTQYF. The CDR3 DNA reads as TGTGCCATCAGTGACGACACAGATACGCAGTATTTT.

The CDR3 bases are TGTGCCACCAGTGACGGGGGGCCGGGAGATACGCAGTATTTT. This gives the protein CATSDGGPGDTQYF. The chain carries TRBV24-1 and TRBJ2-3; D possibly corresponds to TRBD2 (7 bases). The germline V gene has CDR1 KGHDR and CDR2 SFDVKD. The CDR3 has 14 residues. V lost 4 bases, J lost 5 bases, and 12 bases lay in between.

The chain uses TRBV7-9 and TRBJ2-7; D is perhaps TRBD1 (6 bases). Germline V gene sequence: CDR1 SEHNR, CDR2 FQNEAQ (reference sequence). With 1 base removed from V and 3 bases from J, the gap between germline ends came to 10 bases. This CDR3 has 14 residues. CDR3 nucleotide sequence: TGTGCCAGCAGCTTAGAGGGACATAGCTACGAGCAGTACGTC. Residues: CASSLEGHSYEQYV.

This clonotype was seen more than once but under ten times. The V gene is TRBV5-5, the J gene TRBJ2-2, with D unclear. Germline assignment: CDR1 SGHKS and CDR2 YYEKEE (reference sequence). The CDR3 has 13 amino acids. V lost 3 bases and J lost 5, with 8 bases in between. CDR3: CASSSYKTGELFF. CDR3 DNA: TGTGCCAGCAGCTCGTATAAAACCGGGGAGCTGTTTTTT.

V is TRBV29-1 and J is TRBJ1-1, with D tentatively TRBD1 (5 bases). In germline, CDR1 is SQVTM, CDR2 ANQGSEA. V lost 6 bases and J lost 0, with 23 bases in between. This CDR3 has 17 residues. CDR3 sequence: CSVGGGESGSMNTEAFF. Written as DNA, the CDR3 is TGCAGCGTAGGCGGGGGGGAATCTGGGTCCATGAACACTGAAGCTTTCTTT.

CDR3 residues: CASSPQGLYNSPLHF. The CDR3 nucleotides read TGCGCCAGCAGCCCGCAAGGACTTTATAATTCACCCCTCCACTTT. V is TRBV5-1 and J is TRBJ1-6; D is undetermined. CDR3 size: 15 residues. Trimming took 4 bases from V and 4 from J, leaving 12 bases between them. Per the germline V gene, CDR1 is SGHRS and CDR2 is YFSETQ.

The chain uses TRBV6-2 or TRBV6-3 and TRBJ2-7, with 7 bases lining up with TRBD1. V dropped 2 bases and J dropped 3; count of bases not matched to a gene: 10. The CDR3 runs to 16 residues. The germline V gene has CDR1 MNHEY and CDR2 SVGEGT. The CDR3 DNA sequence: TGTGCCAGCAGTTACGATAGGGGGCTACGAGACTACGAGCAGTACTTC. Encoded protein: CASSYDRGLRDYEQYF.

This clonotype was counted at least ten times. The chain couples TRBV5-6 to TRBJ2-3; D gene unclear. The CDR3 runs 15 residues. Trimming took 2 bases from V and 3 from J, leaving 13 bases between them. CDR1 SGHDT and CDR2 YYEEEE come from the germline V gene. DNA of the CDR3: TGTGCCAGCAGCTTTGAGACACTACTTACAGATACGCAGTATTTT. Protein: CASSFETLLTDTQYF.

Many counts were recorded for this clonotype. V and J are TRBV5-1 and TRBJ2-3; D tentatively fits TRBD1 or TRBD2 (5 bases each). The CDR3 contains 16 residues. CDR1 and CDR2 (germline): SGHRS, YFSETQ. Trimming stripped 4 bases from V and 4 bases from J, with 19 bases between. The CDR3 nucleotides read TGCGCCAGCAGCCAAAGGACTGCCCTGGGGGCAGATACGCAGTATTTT. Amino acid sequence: CASSQRTALGADTQYF. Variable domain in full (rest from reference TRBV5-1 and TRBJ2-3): KAGVTQTPRYLIKTRGQQVTLSCSPISGHRSVSWYQQTPGQGLQFLFEYFSETQRNKGNFPGRFSGRQFSNSRSEMNVSTLELGDSALYLCASSQRTALGADTQYFGPGTRLTVL.

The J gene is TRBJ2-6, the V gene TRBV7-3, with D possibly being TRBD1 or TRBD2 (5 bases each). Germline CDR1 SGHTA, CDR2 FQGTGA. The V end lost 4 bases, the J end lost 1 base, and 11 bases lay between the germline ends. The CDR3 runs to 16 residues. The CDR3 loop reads CASSSGPASGANVLTF. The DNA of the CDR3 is TGTGCCAGCAGCTCGGGACCGGCTTCTGGGGCCAACGTCCTGACTTTC.

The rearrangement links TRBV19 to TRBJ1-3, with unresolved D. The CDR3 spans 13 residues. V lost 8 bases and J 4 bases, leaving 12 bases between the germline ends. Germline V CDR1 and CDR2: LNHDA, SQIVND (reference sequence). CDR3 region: CASERVRGNTIYF. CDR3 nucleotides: TGTGCCAGTGAGAGGGTGCGAGGAAACACCATATATTTT.

The CDR3: CASSEQGNMDRTYEQYF. CDR3 nucleotide sequence: TGTGCCAGCAGCGAACAAGGCAACATGGACAGGACATACGAGCAGTACTTC. The V call is TRBV4-2, the J call TRBJ2-7, with 7 positions matching TRBD1. Germline V gene data show CDR1 as LGHNA and CDR2 as YNFKEQ. After removal of 5 bases from V and 4 bases from J, the junction contained 17 bases not matched to a gene. This CDR3 comprises 17 residues.

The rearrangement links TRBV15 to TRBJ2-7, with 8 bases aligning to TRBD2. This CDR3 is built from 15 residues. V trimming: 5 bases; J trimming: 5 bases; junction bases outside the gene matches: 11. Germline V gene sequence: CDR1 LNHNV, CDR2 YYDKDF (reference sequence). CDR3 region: CATSEERLARNEQYF. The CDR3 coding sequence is TGTGCCACCAGCGAAGAAAGACTAGCGAGAAACGAGCAGTACTTC.

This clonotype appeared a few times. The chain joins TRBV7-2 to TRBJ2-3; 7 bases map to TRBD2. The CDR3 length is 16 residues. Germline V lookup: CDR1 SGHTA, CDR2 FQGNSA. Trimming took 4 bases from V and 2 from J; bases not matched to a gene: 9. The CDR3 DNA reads TGTGCCAGCAGCTGGAAGAGCGGGACTCTCACAGATACGCAGTATTTT. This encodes CASSWKSGTLTDTQYF.

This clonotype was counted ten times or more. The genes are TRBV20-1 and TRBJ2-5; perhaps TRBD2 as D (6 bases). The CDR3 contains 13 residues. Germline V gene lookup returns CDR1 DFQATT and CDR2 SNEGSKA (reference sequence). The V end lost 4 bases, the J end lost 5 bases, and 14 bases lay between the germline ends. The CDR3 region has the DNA TGCAGTGCTACGCCTCTAGCGAGGGAGACCCAGTACTTC. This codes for CSATPLARETQYF.

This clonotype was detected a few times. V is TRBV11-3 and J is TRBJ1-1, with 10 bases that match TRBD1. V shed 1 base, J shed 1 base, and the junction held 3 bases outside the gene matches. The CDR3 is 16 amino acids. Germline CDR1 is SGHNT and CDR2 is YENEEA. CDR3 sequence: CASSLGQGAPNTEAFF. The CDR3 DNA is TGTGCCAGCAGCTTAGGACAGGGGGCCCCGAACACTGAAGCTTTCTTT.

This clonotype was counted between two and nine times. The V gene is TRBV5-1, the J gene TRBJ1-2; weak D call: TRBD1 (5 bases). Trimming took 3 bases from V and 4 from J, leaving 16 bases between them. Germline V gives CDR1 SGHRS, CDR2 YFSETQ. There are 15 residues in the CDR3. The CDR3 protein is CASSSTMQGAYGYTF. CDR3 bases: TGCGCCAGCAGCTCAACGATGCAGGGAGCCTATGGCTACACCTTC.

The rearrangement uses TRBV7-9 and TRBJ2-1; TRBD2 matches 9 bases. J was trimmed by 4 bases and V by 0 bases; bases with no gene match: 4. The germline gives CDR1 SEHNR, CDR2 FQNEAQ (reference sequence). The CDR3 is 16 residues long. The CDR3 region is CASSLAPSGVYNEQFF. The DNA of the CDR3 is TGTGCCAGCAGCTTAGCGCCTAGCGGGGTGTACAATGAGCAGTTCTTC.

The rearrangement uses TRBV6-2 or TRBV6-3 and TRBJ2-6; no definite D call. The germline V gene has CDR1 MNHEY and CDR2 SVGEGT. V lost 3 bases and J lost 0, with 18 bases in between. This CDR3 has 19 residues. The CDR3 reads CASSYSAQRITSGANVLTF. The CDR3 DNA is TGTGCCAGCAGTTATTCGGCCCAAAGGATAACCTCTGGGGCCAACGTCCTGACTTTC.

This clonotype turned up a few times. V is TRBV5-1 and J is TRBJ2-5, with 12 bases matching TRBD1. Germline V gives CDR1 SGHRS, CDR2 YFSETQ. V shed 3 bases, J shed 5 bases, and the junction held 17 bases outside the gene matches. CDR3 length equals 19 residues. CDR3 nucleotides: TGCGCCAGCAGCTCGATACTTAACCGGGACAGGGGGCGATTGGAGACCCAGTACTTC. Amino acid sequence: CASSSILNRDRGRLETQYF.

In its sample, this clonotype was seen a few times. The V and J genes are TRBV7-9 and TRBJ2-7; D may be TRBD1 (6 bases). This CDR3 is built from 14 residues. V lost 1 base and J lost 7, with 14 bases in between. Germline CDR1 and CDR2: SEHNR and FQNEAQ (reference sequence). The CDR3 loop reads CASSLGQGQKEQYF. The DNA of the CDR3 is TGTGCCAGCAGCTTAGGACAAGGACAGAAGGAGCAGTACTTC.

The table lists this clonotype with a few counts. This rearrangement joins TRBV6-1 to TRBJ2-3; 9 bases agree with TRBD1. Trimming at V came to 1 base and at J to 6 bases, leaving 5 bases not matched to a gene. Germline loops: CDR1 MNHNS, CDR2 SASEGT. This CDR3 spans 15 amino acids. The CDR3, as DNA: TGTGCCAGCAGTGAAGGGGGACAGGGAACGGATACGCAGTATTTT. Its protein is CASSEGGQGTDTQYF.

For the CDR3, the DNA is TGTGCCAGCAGCTTAAGGTTCCCTTCCTACGAGCAGTACTTC. The encoded protein is CASSLRFPSYEQYF. J is TRBJ2-7 and V is TRBV5-5; the D is unclear. Trimming removed 2 bases at V and 1 base at J, with 10 bases between. The V gene's germline CDR1 is SGHKS and CDR2 YYEKEE (reference sequence). The CDR3 sequence is 14 residues long.

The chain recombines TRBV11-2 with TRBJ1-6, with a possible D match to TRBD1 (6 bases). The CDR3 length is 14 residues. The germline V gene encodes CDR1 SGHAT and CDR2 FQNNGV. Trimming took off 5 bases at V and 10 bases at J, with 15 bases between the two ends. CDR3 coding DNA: TGTGCCAGCAGCCGGCCACAGGGTCTATCACCCCTCCACTTT. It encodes CASSRPQGLSPLHF.

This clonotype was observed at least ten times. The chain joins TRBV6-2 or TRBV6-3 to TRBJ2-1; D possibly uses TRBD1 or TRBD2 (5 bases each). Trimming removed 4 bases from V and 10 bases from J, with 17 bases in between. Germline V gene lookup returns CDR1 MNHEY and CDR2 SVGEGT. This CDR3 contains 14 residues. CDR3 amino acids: CASSSRDPANEQFF. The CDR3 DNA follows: TGTGCCAGCAGTTCCCGGGACCCCGCGAACGAGCAGTTCTTC.

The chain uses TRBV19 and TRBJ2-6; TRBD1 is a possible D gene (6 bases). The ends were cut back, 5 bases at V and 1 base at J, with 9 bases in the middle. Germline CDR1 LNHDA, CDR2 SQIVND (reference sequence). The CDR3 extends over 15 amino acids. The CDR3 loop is CASSETGSGANVLTF. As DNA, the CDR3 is TGTGCCAGTAGTGAGACAGGTTCTGGGGCCAACGTCCTGACTTTC.

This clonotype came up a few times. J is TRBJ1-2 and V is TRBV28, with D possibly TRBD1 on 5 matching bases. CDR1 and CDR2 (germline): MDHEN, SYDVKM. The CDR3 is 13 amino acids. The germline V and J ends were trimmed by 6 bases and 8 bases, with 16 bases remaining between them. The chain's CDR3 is CASSGPGGRGYTF. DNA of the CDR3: TGTGCCAGCAGCGGACCGGGGGGGAGAGGCTACACCTTC.

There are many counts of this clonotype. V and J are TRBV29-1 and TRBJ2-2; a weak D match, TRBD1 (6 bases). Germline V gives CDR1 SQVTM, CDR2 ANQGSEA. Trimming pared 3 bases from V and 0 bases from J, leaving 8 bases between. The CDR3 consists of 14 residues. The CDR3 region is CSVDTGTNTGELFF. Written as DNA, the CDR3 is TGCAGCGTTGACACAGGGACGAACACCGGGGAGCTGTTTTTT.

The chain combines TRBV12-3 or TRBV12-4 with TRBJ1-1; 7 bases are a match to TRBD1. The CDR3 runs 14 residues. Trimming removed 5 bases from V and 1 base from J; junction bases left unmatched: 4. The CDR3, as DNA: TGTGCCAGCAGTCGACAGGGCTGGAACACTGAAGCTTTCTTT. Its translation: CASSRQGWNTEAFF.

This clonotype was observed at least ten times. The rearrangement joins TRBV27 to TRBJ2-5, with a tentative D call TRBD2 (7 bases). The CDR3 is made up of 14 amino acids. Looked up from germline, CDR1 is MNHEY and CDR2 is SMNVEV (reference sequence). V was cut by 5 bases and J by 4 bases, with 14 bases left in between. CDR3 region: CASSVGGGGETQYF. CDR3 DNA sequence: TGTGCCAGCAGTGTAGGCGGGGGCGGAGAGACCCAGTACTTC.

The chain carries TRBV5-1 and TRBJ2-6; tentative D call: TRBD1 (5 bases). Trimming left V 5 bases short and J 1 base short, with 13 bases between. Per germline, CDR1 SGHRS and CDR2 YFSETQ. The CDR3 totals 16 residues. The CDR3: CASRRTQRSGANVLTF. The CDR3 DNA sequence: TGCGCCAGCAGGCGGACACAGAGATCTGGGGCCAACGTCCTGACTTTC.

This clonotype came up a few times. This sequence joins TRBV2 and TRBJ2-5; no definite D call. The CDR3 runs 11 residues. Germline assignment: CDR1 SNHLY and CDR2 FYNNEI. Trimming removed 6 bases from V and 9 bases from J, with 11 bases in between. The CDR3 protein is CASSRRAAQYF. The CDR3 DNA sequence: TGTGCCAGCAGCAGACGGGCGGCCCAGTACTTC.